This T cell receptor (beta chain) appears in the sequencing data of a study of blood T cell repertoires in COVID-19. Study in general: COVID-19 samples from acute and convalescent phases originated in the United States, Italy and Spain. Sources were T cells, B-cell-depleted T cells, or PBMCs; the material itself was cDNA or gDNA.

Per the original data handling: It was from reference gene primer amplification that nucleated cell counts were estimated. Assay used: immunoSEQ multiplex PCR; TCRdb lists only in-frame clones, some missing. Clone size and the V and J calls come from that table; the DNA yielded D and trimming. Of fewer than 350,000 clones listed, 80% to 90% are singletons. V was cut by 0 bases and J by 5 bases, with 13 bases left in between. The germline gives CDR1 MDHEN, CDR2 SYDVKM. The CDR3 sequence is 15 residues long. Sample: peripheral blood. The receptor was derived from a young man with COVID-19, enrolled during active disease. The chain has TRBV28 and TRBJ1-1; unclear D gene. CDR3 residues: CASSLWGGSETEAFF. In DNA form, the CDR3 reads TGTGCCAGCAGTTTATGGGGAGGCTCCGAAACTGAAGCTTTCTTT.